This TCR beta chain was identified during a study of blood T cell repertoires in COVID-19. Overall study: The cDNA or gDNA used as material had been derived from T cells, B-cell-depleted T cells, or PBMCs.

Assay used: immunoSEQ multiplex PCR; TCRdb lists only in-frame clones, some missing. The table includes approximately 500,000 clones, 88% detected once. J was trimmed by 0 bases and V by 7 bases; bases with no gene match: 7. The germline V gene encodes CDR1 SNHLY and CDR2 FYNNEI. The CDR3 is made up of 16 amino acids. Sequenced: PBMCs or T cells enriched from blood (not recorded which). The sequence was collected from a middle-aged woman who had recovered from COVID-19. This rearrangement joins TRBV2 to TRBJ2-3, with 10 bases lining up with TRBD2. The CDR3 DNA reads as TGTGCCAGCACCGGGACTAGCGTTATTAGCACAGATACGCAGTATTTT. Its translation: CASTGTSVISTDTQYF.